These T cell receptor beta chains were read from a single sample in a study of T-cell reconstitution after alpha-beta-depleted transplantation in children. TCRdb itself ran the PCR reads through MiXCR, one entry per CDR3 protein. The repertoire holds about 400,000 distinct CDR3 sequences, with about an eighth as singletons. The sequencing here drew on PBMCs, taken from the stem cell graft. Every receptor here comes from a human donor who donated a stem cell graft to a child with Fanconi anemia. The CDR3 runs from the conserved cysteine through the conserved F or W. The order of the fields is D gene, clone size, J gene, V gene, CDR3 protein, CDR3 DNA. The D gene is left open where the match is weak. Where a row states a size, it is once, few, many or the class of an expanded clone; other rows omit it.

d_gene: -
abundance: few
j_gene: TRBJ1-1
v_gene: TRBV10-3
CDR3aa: CAATTTNTEAFF
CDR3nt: TGTGCCGCAACAACGACGAACACTGAAGCTTTCTTT

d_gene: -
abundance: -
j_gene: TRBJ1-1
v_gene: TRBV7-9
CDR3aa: CASTVGAEAFF
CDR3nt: TGTGCCAGCACCGTGGGCGCTGAAGCTTTCTTT

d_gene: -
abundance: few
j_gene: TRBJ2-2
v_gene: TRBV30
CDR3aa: CAWSVRKRTTGELFF
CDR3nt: TGTGCCTGGAGTGTACGTAAGAGAACCACCGGGGAGCTGTTTTTT

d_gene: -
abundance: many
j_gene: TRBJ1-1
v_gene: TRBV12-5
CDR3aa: CASGPRGGPHTEAFF
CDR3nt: TGTGCTAGTGGCCCGAGGGGGGGCCCACACACTGAAGCTTTCTTT

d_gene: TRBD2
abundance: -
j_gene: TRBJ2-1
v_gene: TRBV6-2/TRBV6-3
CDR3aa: CASRKSGGALNEQFF
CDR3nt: TGTGCCAGCAGAAAAAGCGGGGGGGCCCTCAATGAGCAGTTCTTC

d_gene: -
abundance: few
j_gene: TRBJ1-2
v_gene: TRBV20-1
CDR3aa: CSARETPNYGYTF
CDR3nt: TGCAGTGCTAGAGAAACGCCTAACTATGGCTACACCTTC

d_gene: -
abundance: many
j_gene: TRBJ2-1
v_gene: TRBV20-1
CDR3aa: CSAERVGVGNEQFF
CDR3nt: TGCAGTGCCGAGCGGGTCGGGGTTGGTAATGAGCAGTTCTTC

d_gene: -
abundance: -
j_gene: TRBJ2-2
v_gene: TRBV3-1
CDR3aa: CASSLTGSGELFF
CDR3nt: TGTGCCAGCAGCCTTACAGGGTCCGGGGAGCTGTTTTTT

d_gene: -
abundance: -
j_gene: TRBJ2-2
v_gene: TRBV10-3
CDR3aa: CAIKGGTGMDTGELFF
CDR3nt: TGTGCCATCAAAGGCGGTACAGGGATGGACACCGGGGAGCTGTTTTTT

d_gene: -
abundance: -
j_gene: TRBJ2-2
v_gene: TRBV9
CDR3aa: CASSVERFANTGELFF
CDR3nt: TGTGCCAGCAGCGTAGAAAGGTTCGCGAACACCGGGGAGCTGTTTTTT

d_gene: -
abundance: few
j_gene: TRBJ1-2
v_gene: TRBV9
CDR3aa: CASSVAPSGFYGYTF
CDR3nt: TGTGCCAGCAGCGTAGCGCCCTCAGGGTTCTATGGCTACACCTTC

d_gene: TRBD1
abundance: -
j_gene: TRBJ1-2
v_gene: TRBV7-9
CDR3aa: CASNSGTGLYGYTF
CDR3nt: TGTGCCAGTAATTCCGGGACAGGGCTCTATGGCTACACCTTC

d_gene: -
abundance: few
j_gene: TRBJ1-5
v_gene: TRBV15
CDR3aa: CATSGGVQPQHF
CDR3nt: TGTGCCACCAGTGGAGGGGTGCAGCCCCAGCATTTT

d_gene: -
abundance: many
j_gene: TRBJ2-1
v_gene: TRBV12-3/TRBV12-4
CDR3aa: CASRPPEDGVGQFF
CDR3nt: TGTGCCAGCAGGCCACCCGAGGACGGGGTTGGGCAGTTCTTC

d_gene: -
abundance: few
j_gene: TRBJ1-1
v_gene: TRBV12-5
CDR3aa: CASGLELGEAFF
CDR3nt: TGTGCTAGTGGTTTGGAGTTGGGAGAAGCTTTCTTT

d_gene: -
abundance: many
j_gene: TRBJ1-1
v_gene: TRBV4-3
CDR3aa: CASSQEGHTEAFF
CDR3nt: TGCGCCAGCAGCCAAGAAGGGCACACTGAAGCTTTCTTT

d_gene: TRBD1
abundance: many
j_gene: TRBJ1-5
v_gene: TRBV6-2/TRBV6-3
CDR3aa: CASSSRGHQPQHF
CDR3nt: TGTGCCAGCAGTAGCAGGGGGCATCAGCCCCAGCATTTT

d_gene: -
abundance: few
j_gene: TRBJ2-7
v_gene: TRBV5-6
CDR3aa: CASSLEGRAYSYEQYF
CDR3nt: TGTGCCAGCAGCTTGGAGGGCAGGGCTTACTCCTACGAGCAGTACTTC

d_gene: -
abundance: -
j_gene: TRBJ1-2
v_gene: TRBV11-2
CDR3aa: CASSLTTGGQGRNGYTF
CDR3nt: TGTGCCAGCAGCTTAACTACGGGTGGGCAGGGGAGGAATGGCTACACCTTC

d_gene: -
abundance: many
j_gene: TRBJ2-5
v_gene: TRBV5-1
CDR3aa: CASSLGAGKETQYF
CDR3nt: TGCGCCAGCAGCTTGGGGGCTGGGAAAGAGACCCAGTACTTC

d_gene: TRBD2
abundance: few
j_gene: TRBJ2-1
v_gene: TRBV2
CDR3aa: CAGLPGLAGYNEQFF
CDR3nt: TGTGCCGGGCTACCCGGTCTAGCGGGGTACAATGAGCAGTTCTTC

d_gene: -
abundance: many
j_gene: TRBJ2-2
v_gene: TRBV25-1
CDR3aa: CASSQKILTGELFF
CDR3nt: TGTGCCAGCAGTCAGAAGATTCTCACCGGGGAGCTGTTTTTT

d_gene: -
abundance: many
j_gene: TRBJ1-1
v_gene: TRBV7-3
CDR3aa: CASSLEGPLMNTEAFF
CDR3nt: TGTGCCAGCAGCTTAGAGGGGCCTTTAATGAACACTGAAGCTTTCTTT

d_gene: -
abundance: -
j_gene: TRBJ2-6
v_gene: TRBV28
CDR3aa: CASSFTTPGVGANVLTF
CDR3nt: TGTGCCAGCAGCTTTACCACACCAGGGGTAGGGGCCAACGTCCTGACTTTC

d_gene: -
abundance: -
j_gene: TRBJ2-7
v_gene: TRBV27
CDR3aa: CASSPSWDGARPYF
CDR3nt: TGTGCCAGCAGCCCAAGCTGGGACGGAGCCCGCCCGTACTTC

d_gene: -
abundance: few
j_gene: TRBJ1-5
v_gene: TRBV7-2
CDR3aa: CASSLSFGGDQPQHF
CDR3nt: TGTGCCAGCAGCCTTTCTTTCGGGGGCGATCAGCCCCAGCATTTT

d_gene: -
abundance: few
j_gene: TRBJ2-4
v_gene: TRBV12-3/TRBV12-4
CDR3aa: CASSVAKNIQYF
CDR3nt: TGTGCCAGCAGTGTTGCCAAAAACATTCAGTACTTC

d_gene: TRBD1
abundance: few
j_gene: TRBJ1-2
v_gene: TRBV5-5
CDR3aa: CASSAGTGYGYTF
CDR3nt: TGTGCCAGCAGCGCCGGGACAGGGTATGGCTACACCTTC

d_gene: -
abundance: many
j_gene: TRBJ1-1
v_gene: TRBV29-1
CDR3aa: CSVERTAAEAFF
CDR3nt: TGCAGCGTAGAACGGACAGCAGCAGAAGCTTTCTTT

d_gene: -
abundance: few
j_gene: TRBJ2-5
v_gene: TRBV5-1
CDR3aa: CASTWASRETQYF
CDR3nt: TGCGCCAGCACCTGGGCGTCCAGGGAGACCCAGTACTTC

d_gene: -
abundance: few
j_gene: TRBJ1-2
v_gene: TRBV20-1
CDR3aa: CSAREPASGYGYTF
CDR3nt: TGCAGTGCTAGGGAGCCGGCATCGGGCTATGGCTACACCTTC

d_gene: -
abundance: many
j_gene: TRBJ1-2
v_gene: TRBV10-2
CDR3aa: CASSEPGLDGYTF
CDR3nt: TGCGCCAGCAGTGAACCAGGATTGGATGGCTACACCTTC

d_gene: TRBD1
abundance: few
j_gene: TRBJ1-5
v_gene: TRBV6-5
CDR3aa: CATKGAGIQHF
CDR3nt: TGTGCCACTAAGGGGGCCGGGATTCAGCATTTT

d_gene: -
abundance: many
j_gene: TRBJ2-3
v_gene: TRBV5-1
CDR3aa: CASRLASYTDTQYF
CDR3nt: TGCGCCAGCAGGTTAGCGAGTTACACAGATACGCAGTATTTT

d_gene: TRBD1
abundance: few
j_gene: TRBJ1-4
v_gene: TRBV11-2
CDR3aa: CASSSPYRGSEKLFF
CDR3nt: TGTGCCAGCAGCTCGCCTTACAGGGGGAGTGAAAAACTGTTTTTT

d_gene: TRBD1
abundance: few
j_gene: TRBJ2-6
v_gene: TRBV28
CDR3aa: CASSPGTGTISGANVLTF
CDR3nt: TGTGCCAGCAGTCCTGGGACAGGTACTATCTCTGGGGCCAACGTCCTGACTTTC

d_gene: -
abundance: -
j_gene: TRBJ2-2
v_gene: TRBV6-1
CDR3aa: CASSGRGGSDTGELFF
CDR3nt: TGTGCCAGCAGCGGGCGGGGAGGCTCGGACACCGGGGAGCTGTTTTTT

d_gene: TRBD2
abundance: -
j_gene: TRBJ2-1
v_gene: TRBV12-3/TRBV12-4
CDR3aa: CASSLYGGGTSGLNEQFF
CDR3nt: TGTGCCAGCAGTTTATACGGGGGGGGGACTAGCGGGCTCAATGAGCAGTTCTTC

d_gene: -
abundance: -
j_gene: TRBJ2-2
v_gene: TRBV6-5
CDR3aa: CASSYSDPRGGTGELFF
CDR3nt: TGTGCCAGCAGTTACTCGGACCCCCGGGGTGGCACCGGGGAGCTGTTTTTT

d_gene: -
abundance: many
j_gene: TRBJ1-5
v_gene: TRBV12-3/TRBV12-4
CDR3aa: CASSLMGEGQPQHF
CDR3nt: TGTGCCAGCAGTTTAATGGGGGAGGGCCAGCCCCAGCATTTT

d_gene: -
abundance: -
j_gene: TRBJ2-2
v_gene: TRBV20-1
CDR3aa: CSAGSVAPNTGELFF
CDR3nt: TGCAGTGCTGGGTCAGTAGCTCCGAACACCGGGGAGCTGTTTTTT

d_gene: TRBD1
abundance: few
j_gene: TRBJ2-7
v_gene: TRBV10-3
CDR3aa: CAISESQQGYGSEQYF
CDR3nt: TGTGCCATCAGTGAGTCCCAACAGGGGTATGGAAGCGAGCAGTACTTC

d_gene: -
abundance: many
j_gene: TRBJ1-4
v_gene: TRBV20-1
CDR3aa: CSAREGRVEEKLFF
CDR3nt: TGCAGTGCTAGAGAAGGAAGGGTGGAGGAAAAACTGTTTTTT

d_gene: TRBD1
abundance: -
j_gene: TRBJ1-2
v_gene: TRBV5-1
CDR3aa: CASSWHLDRGKQLSF
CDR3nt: TGCGCCAGCAGCTGGCATCTGGACAGGGGAAAACAGCTCTCCTTC

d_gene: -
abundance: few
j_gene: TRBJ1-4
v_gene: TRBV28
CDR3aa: CASRFGVDNEKLFF
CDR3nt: TGTGCCAGCAGATTCGGCGTTGACAATGAAAAACTGTTTTTT

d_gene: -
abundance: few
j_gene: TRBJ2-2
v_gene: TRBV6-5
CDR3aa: CASSYSAARYTGELFF
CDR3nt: TGTGCCAGCAGTTACTCTGCCGCGAGGTACACCGGGGAGCTGTTTTTT

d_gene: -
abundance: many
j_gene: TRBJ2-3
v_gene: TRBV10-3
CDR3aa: CAISAGADTQYF
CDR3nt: TGTGCCATCAGTGCCGGGGCAGATACGCAGTATTTT

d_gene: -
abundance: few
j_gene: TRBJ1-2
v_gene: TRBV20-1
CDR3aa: CSARVIRGYTF
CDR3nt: TGCAGTGCTAGAGTTATTCGGGGCTACACCTTC

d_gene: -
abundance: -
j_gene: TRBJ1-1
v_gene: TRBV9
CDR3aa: CASSPDGQGFREAFF
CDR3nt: TGTGCCAGCAGCCCAGATGGGCAGGGGTTTCGCGAAGCTTTCTTT

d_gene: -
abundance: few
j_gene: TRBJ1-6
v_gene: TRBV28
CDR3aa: CASSLSGLGNPYNSPLHF
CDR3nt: TGTGCCAGCAGTTTAAGTGGCCTTGGTAATCCCTATAATTCACCCCTCCACTTT

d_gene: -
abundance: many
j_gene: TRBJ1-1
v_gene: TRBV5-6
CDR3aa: CASNRGVQTEAFF
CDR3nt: TGTGCCAGCAACCGAGGGGTTCAGACTGAAGCTTTCTTT

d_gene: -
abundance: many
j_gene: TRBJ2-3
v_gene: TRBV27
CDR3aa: CASSLSTSTDTQYF
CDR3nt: TGTGCCAGCAGTTTATCAACAAGCACAGATACGCAGTATTTT